The rows below give T cell receptor beta chains drawn from one sample of a study of T cells in localized non-small cell lung cancer. Produced via immunoSEQ multiplex PCR; TCRdb's table is partial and in-frame only. The repertoire holds about 74,000 clones, with 65% to 85% as singletons. The specimen comprised peripheral blood, sampled before any cancer treatment. The source of these receptors is a female donor of 60 years or more with stage I lung adenocarcinoma. Both conserved end residues are part of each CDR3. Fields, in order: clone size, J gene, V gene, D gene, CDR3 DNA, CDR3 protein. The D gene is left open where the match is weak. Clone size is stated in some rows and not others, as once, few, many or a class when expanded.

clone_size: NA
j_call: TRBJ1-4
v_call: TRBV19
d_call: TRBD1
cdr3_nt: TGTGCCAGCAGGACAGGGGGCTTGGAAAAACTGTTTTTT
cdr3_aa: CASRTGGLEKLFF

clone_size: NA
j_call: TRBJ2-2
v_call: TRBV14
d_call: NA
cdr3_nt: TGTGCCAGCAGCCAGGTCAGGTTGGCCGGGGAGCTGTTTTTT
cdr3_aa: CASSQVRLAGELFF

clone_size: NA
j_call: TRBJ2-5
v_call: TRBV7-2
d_call: NA
cdr3_nt: TGTGCCAGCAGCTTAGGGCGGGGATGGGGTGGAGAGACCCAGTACTTC
cdr3_aa: CASSLGRGWGGETQYF

clone_size: NA
j_call: TRBJ2-7
v_call: TRBV6-1
d_call: TRBD1
cdr3_nt: TGTGCCAGTTGGACAGGGGGCTACGGGCAGTACTTC
cdr3_aa: CASWTGGYGQYF

clone_size: NA
j_call: TRBJ1-3
v_call: TRBV9
d_call: NA
cdr3_nt: TGTGCCAGCAGCGTAGCTTCAAGGTGGCAGGGTGGAAACACCATATATTTT
cdr3_aa: CASSVASRWQGGNTIYF

clone_size: once
j_call: TRBJ2-3
v_call: TRBV5-1
d_call: TRBD2
cdr3_nt: TGCGCCAGCAAGCTTAGCGGGGGGGACGCAGATACGCAGTATTTT
cdr3_aa: CASKLSGGDADTQYF

clone_size: NA
j_call: TRBJ2-5
v_call: TRBV7-7
d_call: NA
cdr3_nt: TGTGCTAGCAGCCCTGACAGACAAGAGACCCAGTACTTC
cdr3_aa: CASSPDRQETQYF

clone_size: once
j_call: TRBJ2-5
v_call: TRBV11-3
d_call: NA
cdr3_nt: TGTGCCAGCAGCCCCGAGGCGGCGGGGCGACCCCAAGAGACCCAGTACTTC
cdr3_aa: CASSPEAAGRPQETQYF

clone_size: NA
j_call: TRBJ2-5
v_call: TRBV29-1
d_call: TRBD1
cdr3_nt: TGCAGCGGGGCGACAGGGTTTGTCGAAGAGACCCAGTACTTC
cdr3_aa: CSGATGFVEETQYF

clone_size: NA
j_call: TRBJ2-5
v_call: TRBV14
d_call: NA
cdr3_nt: TGTGCCAGCAGCCAATTTATCAGGGAACCGGTCGGGGAGACCCAGTACTTC
cdr3_aa: CASSQFIREPVGETQYF

clone_size: NA
j_call: TRBJ2-7
v_call: TRBV7-2
d_call: NA
cdr3_nt: TGTGCCAGCAGCTTAGTGGACGGGAAAATATACGAGCAGTACTTC
cdr3_aa: CASSLVDGKIYEQYF